Given below is one T cell receptor (beta chain) in context. The data derive from a study of blood T cell repertoires in COVID-19. Study background: Both acute and convalescent COVID-19 samples were obtained from the United States, Italy and Spain.

In the authors' workflow: Reference gene primer amplification gave estimated nucleated cell counts. The table came from immunoSEQ multiplex PCR; TCRdb's copy has only in-frame clones and leaves some out. V and J calls and clone size follow that table, whereas D and trimming were derived from the DNA. The sample has 70,000 to 95,000 clones; 85% to 95% are singletons. Per germline, CDR1 SQVTM and CDR2 ANQGSEA. The CDR3 contains 13 residues. Trimming stripped 4 bases from V and 0 bases from J, with 7 bases between. V and J are TRBV29-1 and TRBJ1-3; no firm D call. The TCR comes from a woman aged 55-75 years with active COVID-19. Specimen: peripheral blood. The DNA for the CDR3 is TGCAGCGTTGTCAGGCTCTCTGGAAACACCATATATTTT. The encoded protein is CSVVRLSGNTIYF.